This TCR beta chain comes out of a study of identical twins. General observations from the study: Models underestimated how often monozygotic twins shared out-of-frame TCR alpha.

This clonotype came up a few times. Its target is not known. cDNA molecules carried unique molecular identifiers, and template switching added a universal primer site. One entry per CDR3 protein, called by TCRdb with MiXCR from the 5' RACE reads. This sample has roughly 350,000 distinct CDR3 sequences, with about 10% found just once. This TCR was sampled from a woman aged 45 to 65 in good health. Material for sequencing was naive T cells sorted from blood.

Here the CDR3 DNA reads TGCAGCGTTGCGGGGAGCGGGAGGGAAAGCACCGGGGAGCTGTTTTTT. It is translated as CSVAGSGRESTGELFF. The chain recombines TRBV29-1 with TRBJ2-2, with 10 bases identical to TRBD2. V was clipped by 4 bases and J by 4 bases; unmatched bases: 9. The CDR3 covers 16 residues. Germline assignment: CDR1 SQVTM and CDR2 ANQGSEA.